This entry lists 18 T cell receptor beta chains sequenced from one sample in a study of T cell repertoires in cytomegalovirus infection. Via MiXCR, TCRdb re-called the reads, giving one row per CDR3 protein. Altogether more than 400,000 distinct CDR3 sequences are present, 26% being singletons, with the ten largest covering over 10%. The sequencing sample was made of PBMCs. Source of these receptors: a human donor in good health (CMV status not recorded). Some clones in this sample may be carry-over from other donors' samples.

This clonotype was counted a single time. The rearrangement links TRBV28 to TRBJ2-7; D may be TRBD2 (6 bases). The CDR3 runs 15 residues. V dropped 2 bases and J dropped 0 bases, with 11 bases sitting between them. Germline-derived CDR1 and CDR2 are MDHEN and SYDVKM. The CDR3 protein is CASSLRGLFSYEQYF. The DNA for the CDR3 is TGTGCCAGCAGTTTACGGGGGTTATTCTCCTACGAGCAGTACTTC. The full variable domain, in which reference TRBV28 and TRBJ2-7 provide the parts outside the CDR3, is DVKVTQSSRYLVKRTGEKVFLECVQDMDHENMFWYRQDPGLGLRLIYFSYDVKMKEKGDIPEGYSVSREKKERFSLILESASTNQTSMYLCASSLRGLFSYEQYFGPGTRLTVT.

Here the CDR3 DNA reads TGTGCCATCTCGGAAGCGACTTACAATGAGCAGTTCTTC. It yields the protein CAISEATYNEQFF. The chain links TRBV10-3 to TRBJ2-1; D is unresolved. The germline CDR1 and CDR2 sequences are ENHRY and SYGVKD. The CDR3 is 13 residues long. Trimming pared 8 bases from V and 4 bases from J, leaving 12 bases between.

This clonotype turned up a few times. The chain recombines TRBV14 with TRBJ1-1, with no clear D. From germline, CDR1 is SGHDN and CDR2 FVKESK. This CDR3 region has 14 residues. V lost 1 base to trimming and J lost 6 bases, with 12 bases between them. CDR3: CASSQGLSVAEAFF. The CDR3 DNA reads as TGTGCCAGCAGCCAAGGATTATCCGTCGCTGAAGCTTTCTTT.

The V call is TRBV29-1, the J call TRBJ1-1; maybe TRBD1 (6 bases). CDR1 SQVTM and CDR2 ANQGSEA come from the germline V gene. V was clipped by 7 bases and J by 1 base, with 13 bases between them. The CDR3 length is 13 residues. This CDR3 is CSADKQGNTEAFF. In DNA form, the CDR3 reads TGCAGCGCGGACAAACAGGGGAACACTGAAGCTTTCTTT.

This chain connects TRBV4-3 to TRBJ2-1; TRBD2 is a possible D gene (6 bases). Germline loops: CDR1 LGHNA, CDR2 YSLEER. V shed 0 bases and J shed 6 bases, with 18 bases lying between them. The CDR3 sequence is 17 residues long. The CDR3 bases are TGCGCCAGCAGCCAAGACCCGTGGGACTGGGATTTCAATGAGCAGTTCTTC. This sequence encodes CASSQDPWDWDFNEQFF.

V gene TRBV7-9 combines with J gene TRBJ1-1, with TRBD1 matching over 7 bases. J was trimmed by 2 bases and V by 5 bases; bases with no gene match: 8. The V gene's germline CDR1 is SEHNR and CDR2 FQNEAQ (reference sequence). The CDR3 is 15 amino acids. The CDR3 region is CASSVTGVGNTEAFF. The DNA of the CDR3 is TGTGCCAGCAGCGTAACAGGGGTAGGAAACACTGAAGCTTTCTTT.

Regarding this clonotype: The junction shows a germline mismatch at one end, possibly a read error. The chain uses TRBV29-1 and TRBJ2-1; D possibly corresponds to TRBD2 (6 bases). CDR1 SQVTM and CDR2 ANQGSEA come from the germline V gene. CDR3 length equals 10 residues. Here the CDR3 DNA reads TGCAGCGTCAGGTCGGCTAGCGAGTACTTC. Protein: CSVRSASEYF.

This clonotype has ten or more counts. DNA of the CDR3: TGTGCCAGCAGTTTACCGGGGAGTTCACCCCTCCACTTT. It yields the protein CASSLPGSSPLHF. J is TRBJ1-6 and V is TRBV12-3 or TRBV12-4; D is unresolved. V shed 2 bases and J shed 9 bases, with 8 bases lying between them. This CDR3 is 13 amino acids long.

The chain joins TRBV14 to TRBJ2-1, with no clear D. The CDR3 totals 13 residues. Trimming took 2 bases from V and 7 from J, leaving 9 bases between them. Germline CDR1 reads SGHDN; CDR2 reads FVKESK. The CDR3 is CASSQTLGNEQFF. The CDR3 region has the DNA TGTGCCAGCAGCCAAACCCTGGGAAATGAGCAGTTCTTC.

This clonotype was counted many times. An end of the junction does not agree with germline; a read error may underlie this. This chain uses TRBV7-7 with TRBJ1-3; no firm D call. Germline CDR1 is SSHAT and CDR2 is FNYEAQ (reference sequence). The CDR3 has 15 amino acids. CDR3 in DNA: TGTGCTAGCAGCCCGGGCGGCAGCTCTGGAAACACCATATATTTT. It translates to CASSPGGSSGNTIYF.

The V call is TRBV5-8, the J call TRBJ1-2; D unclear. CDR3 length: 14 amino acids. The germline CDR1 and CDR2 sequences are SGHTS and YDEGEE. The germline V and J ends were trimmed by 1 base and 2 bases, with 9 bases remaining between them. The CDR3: CASSLYSSNYGYTF. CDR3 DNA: TGTGCCAGCAGCTTGTATAGCTCCAACTATGGCTACACCTTC.

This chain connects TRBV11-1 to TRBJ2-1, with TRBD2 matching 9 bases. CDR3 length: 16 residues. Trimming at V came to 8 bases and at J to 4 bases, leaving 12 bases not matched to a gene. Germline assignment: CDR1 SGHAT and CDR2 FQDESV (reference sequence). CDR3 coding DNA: TGTGCCAGCTGCCCACCCAAGCGGGAGGTTTACAATGAGCAGTTCTTC. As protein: CASCPPKREVYNEQFF.

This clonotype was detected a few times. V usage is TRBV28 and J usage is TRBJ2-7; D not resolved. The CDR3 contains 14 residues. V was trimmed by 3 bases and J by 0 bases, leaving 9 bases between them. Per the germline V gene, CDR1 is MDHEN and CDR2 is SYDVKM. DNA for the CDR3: TGTGCCAGCAGTTTGGCAGGCCGCTCCTACGAGCAGTACTTC. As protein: CASSLAGRSYEQYF.

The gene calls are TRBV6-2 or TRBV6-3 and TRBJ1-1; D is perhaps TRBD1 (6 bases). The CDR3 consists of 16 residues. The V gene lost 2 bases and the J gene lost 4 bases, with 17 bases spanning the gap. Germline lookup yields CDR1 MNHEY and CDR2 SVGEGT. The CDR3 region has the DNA TGTGCCAGCAGTTACCGCAACAGGGCCCGGGGCACTGAAGCTTTCTTT. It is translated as CASSYRNRARGTEAFF.

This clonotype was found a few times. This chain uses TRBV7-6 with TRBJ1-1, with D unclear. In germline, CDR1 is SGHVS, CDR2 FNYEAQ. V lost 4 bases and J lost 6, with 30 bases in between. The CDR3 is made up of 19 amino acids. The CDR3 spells CASSSTEAMGIGLPPEAFF. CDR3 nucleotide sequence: TGTGCCAGCAGCTCAACAGAGGCCATGGGGATAGGCCTTCCTCCTGAAGCTTTCTTT. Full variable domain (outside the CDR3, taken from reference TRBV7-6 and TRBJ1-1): GAGVSQSPRYKVTKRGQDVALRCDPISGHVSLYWYRQALGQGPEFLTYFNYEAQQDKSGLPNDRFSAERPEGSISTLTIQRTEQRDSAMYRCASSSTEAMGIGLPPEAFFGQGTRLTVV.

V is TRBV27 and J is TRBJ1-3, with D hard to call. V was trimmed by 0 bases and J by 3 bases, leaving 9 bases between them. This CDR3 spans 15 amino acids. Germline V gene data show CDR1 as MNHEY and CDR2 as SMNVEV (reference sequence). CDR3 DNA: TGTGCCAGCAGTTTATCGAATGGAGGTGGAAACACCATATATTTT. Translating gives CASSLSNGGGNTIYF.

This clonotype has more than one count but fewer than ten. Here the CDR3 reads CASSPSRTDTQYF. The CDR3 nucleotides read TGTGCCAGCAGCCCGAGCCGCACAGATACGCAGTATTTT. V gene TRBV12-3 or TRBV12-4 combines with J gene TRBJ2-3; D unclear. V lost 6 bases and J lost 1, with 8 bases in between. The CDR3 loop spans 13 amino acids.

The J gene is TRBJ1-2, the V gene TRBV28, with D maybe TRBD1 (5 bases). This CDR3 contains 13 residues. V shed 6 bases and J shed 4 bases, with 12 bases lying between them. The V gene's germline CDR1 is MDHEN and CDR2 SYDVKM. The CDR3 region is CASRTAHPYGYTF. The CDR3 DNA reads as TGTGCCAGCAGGACAGCCCATCCCTATGGCTACACCTTC.